The sequence of this T cell receptor (beta chain) was determined in a study of beta chain features in type 1 diabetes. Expressed TCRB transcripts were sequenced after all isolated RNA was converted to cDNA. Repertoires were generated with immunoSEQ multiplex PCR, while TCRdb's copy carries only in-frame clones and drops some. The data contain 300,000 to 350,000 clones, about 20% of them singletons. This clone was detected only a few times. Its antigen is not known. V dropped 4 bases and J dropped 1 base, with 15 bases sitting between them. This CDR3 is 15 amino acids long. Germline CDR1 SGDLS, CDR2 YYNGEE. Study results and caveats: More deletions and fewer insertions at VDJ junctions were seen in type 1 diabetes patients. Whether HLA type influences TCRB rearrangement remained unresolved here.

The receptor comes from a woman in her late teens or twenties in good health. The chain couples TRBV9 to TRBJ2-7, with D possibly TRBD1 on 6 matching bases. The specimen was naive CD4+ T cells from blood. CDR3 DNA: TGTGCCAGCAGCCCGTCACAGGGCCCATCCTACGAGCAGTACTTC. Protein product: CASSPSQGPSYEQYF. Filled out from reference TRBV9 and TRBJ2-7, the complete variable domain reads DSGVTQTPKHLITATGQRVTLRCSPRSGDLSVYWYQQSLDQGLQFLIQYYNGEERAKGNILERFSAQQFPDLHSELNLSSLELGDSALYFCASSPSQGPSYEQYFGPGTRLTVT.